Below are 9 T cell receptor beta chains sequenced from a single sample in a study of type 1 and type 2 diabetes patients. PCR was run on genomic DNA. Amplification of the beta chain CDR3 used 30 forward and 13 reverse multiplex primers. TCRdb itself ran the multiplex PCR reads through MiXCR, one entry per CDR3 protein. The sample holds fewer than 300,000 distinct CDR3 sequences, roughly 50% seen once. The sample taken for sequencing was peripheral blood mononuclear cells (PBMCs). All receptors come from a young man with type 2 diabetes.

V and J are TRBV24-1 and TRBJ2-1; D is possibly TRBD1 (6 bases). V lost 12 bases, J lost 7 bases, and 30 bases lay in between. There are 17 residues in the CDR3. The germline V gene has CDR1 KGHDR and CDR2 SFDVKD. This CDR3 is CASREPSRGTGWNEQFF. The CDR3 coding sequence is TGTGCCTCCCGGGAACCAAGTCGGGGAACAGGGTGGAATGAGCAGTTCTTC.

The chain couples TRBV4-1 to TRBJ1-1; D unclear. CDR1 and CDR2 from the germline V gene are MGHRA and YSYEKL. V was cut by 0 bases and J by 5 bases, with 25 bases left in between. The CDR3 contains 19 residues. The CDR3 region is CASSQDMSSWKHLPTEAFF. CDR3 coding DNA: TGCGCCAGCAGCCAAGATATGTCGAGTTGGAAGCACCTTCCGACTGAAGCTTTCTTT.

This clonotype was seen a few times. The chain is built from TRBV10-1 and TRBJ2-7; tentative D call: TRBD2 (5 bases). The CDR3 is 15 amino acids. Germline V gene data show CDR1 as WNHNN and CDR2 as SYGVQD (reference sequence). V gave up 10 bases and J gave up 2 bases, with 21 bases separating them. CDR3 loop: CANTLQIRGTYEQYF. CDR3 sequence (DNA): TGCGCCAACACCTTACAGATCCGGGGAACCTACGAGCAGTACTTC.

The chain has TRBV5-1 and TRBJ2-7; D possibly corresponds to TRBD1 (5 bases). With 0 bases removed from V and 3 bases from J, the gap between germline ends came to 10 bases. Per germline, CDR1 SGHRS and CDR2 YFSETQ. This CDR3 is 14 amino acids long. The CDR3 sequence is CASSLGARDYEQYF. The CDR3 DNA is TGCGCCAGCAGCTTGGGCGCCAGGGACTACGAGCAGTACTTC.

The chain carries TRBV2 and TRBJ1-5; D uncertain. The germline V and J ends were trimmed by 5 bases and 9 bases, with 14 bases remaining between them. The germline gives CDR1 SNHLY, CDR2 FYNNEI. CDR3 length: 13 residues. The CDR3 sequence is CASSTKKSGPQHF. The CDR3 DNA follows: TGTGCCAGCAGTACTAAAAAGTCGGGGCCCCAGCATTTT.

This clonotype was counted many times. V usage is TRBV25-1 and J usage is TRBJ2-3, with a possible D match to TRBD1 (7 bases). This CDR3 contains 16 residues. V lost 3 bases, J lost 2 bases, and 15 bases lay in between. The germline V gene has CDR1 MGHDK and CDR2 SYGVNS. CDR3 in DNA: TGTGCCAGCAGTGATCCGGCGGGACAGTTCACAGATACGCAGTATTTT. Its protein product is CASSDPAGQFTDTQYF. The full variable domain, completed using reference TRBV25-1 and TRBJ2-3, is EADIYQTPRYLVIGTGKKITLECSQTMGHDKMYWYQQDPGMELHLIHYSYGVNSTEKGDLSSESTVSRIRTEHFPLTLESARPSHTSQYLCASSDPAGQFTDTQYFGPGTRLTVL.

With regard to this clonotype: One end of the junction does not line up with germline, which may come from a read error. The CDR3, as DNA: TGTGCCAGCAGCTTAGATCCCTTTGGCTCCTACGAGCAGTACTTT. This encodes CASSLDPFGSYEQYF. The V gene is TRBV11-2, the J gene TRBJ2-7; D remains unclear. Looked up from germline, CDR1 is SGHAT and CDR2 is FQNNGV. This CDR3 region has 15 residues. Using reference TRBV11-2 and TRBJ2-7 for the parts outside the CDR3, the full variable domain is EAGVAQSPRYKIIEKRQSVAFWCNPISGHATLYWYQQILGQGPKLLIQFQNNGVVDDSQLPKDRFSAERLKGVDSTLKIQPAKLEDSAVYLCASSLDPFGSYEQYFGPGTRLTVT.

V gene TRBV11-2 combines with J gene TRBJ2-7; D might be TRBD2 (7 bases). The V end lost 4 bases, the J end lost 2 bases, and 27 bases lay between the germline ends. Germline values: CDR1 SGHAT, CDR2 FQNNGV. This CDR3 is built from 19 residues. CDR3 in amino acids: CASSSRGATSSRGTYEQYF. CDR3 nucleotide sequence: TGTGCCAGCAGCTCCCGGGGGGCGACCTCCTCGCGGGGGACCTACGAGCAGTACTTC.

Comments on this clonotype: With a much larger clone just one base away, this may be a read error. Here the CDR3 DNA reads TGTGCCAACAGTGAATCAAGGGTCTATGGCTACACCTTC. As protein: CANSESRVYGYTF. The V gene is TRBV25-1, the J gene TRBJ1-2; no reliable D call. The CDR3 extends over 13 amino acids. The V gene's germline CDR1 is MGHDK and CDR2 SYGVNS.